The 3 T cell receptor beta chains below were found in one sample sequenced in a study of blood T cell repertoires in COVID-19. Clones were read by immunoSEQ multiplex PCR, and TCRdb kept only the in-frame ones, dropping some. The repertoire holds over 150,000 clones, with approximately 80% as singletons. The sequenced sample consisted of peripheral blood. Receptor source: a human donor with acute or convalescent COVID-19. The donor label of this sample is uncertain.

This chain links TRBV7-3 with TRBJ2-5; 7 bases are a match to TRBD2. CDR1 SGHTA and CDR2 FQGTGA come from the germline V gene. V was clipped by 2 bases and J by 4 bases; unmatched bases: 16. The CDR3 length is 18 residues. The CDR3 DNA is TGTGCCAGCAGCTTACTCGGTCCTTTGGTGGGAGGGCTAGAGACCCAGTACTTC. Its protein is CASSLLGPLVGGLETQYF.

The chain employs TRBV30 and TRBJ2-3; TRBD2 agrees at 7 bases. J gave up 5 bases and V 0 bases, and 8 bases lay outside the gene matches. Germline-derived CDR1 and CDR2 are GTSNPN and SVGIG (reference sequence). The CDR3 sequence is 15 residues long. The CDR3 DNA reads TGTGCCTGGAGTGTAACCGCGGGAGCTAGAGATACGCAGTATTTT. Translating gives CAWSVTAGARDTQYF.

This chain connects TRBV6-2 or TRBV6-3 to TRBJ2-7; 9 bases align to TRBD1. Losses at the gene ends were 4 bases for V and 6 bases for J; bases not matched to a gene: 10. Germline values: CDR1 MNHEY, CDR2 SVGEGT. CDR3 size: 15 residues. The CDR3 DNA reads TGTGCCAGCAGTTCCGCGGGACAGGGTGAAGGCGAGCAGTACTTC. Translated, it gives CASSSAGQGEGEQYF.